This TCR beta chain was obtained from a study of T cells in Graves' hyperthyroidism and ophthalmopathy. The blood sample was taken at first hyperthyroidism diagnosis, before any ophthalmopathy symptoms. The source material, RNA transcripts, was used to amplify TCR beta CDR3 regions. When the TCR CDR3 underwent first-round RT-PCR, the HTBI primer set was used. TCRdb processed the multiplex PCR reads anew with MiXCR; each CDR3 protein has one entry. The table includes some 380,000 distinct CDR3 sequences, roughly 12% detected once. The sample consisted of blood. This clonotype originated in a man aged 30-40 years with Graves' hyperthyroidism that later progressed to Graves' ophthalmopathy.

The DNA of the CDR3 is TGTGCCACCAGCAGCATTACAGGGTTCGACGAGCAGTACTTC. It specifies CATSSITGFDEQYF. The V and J genes are TRBV15 and TRBJ2-7; maybe TRBD1 (6 bases). The CDR3 runs to 14 residues. Trimming removed 3 bases from V and 5 bases from J, with 14 bases in between. Germline assignment: CDR1 LNHNV and CDR2 YYDKDF (reference sequence).